The rows below give T cell receptor beta chains drawn from one sample of a study of blood T cell repertoires in COVID-19. Libraries were prepared by immunoSEQ multiplex PCR; TCRdb keeps only in-frame clonotypes and omits some of them. Of a few hundred thousand clones listed, roughly 86% are singletons. The sample comprised peripheral blood. These receptor sequences come from a woman aged 45-59 years with acute or convalescent COVID-19. Both conserved end residues are part of each CDR3. Each record gives: D gene, CDR3 length, J gene, clone size, V gene, CDR3 protein, CDR3 DNA. The D gene is left open where the match is weak. Size tells how often a clone was seen (once, few, many) or the class of an expanded clone, and some rows leave it out.

D gene: TRBD1; CDR3 length: 16; J gene: TRBJ2-7; clone size: NA; V gene: TRBV27; CDR3 protein: CASSWGTGGGVREQYF; CDR3 DNA: TGTGCCAGCAGTTGGGGGACAGGGGGCGGTGTACGCGAGCAGTACTTC
D gene: NA; CDR3 length: 14; J gene: TRBJ1-4; clone size: NA; V gene: TRBV29-1; CDR3 protein: CSATPSRSNEKLFF; CDR3 DNA: TGCAGCGCCACTCCGAGCCGCTCTAATGAAAAACTGTTTTTT
D gene: NA; CDR3 length: 13; J gene: TRBJ2-1; clone size: NA; V gene: TRBV6-5; CDR3 protein: CASSSDGYNEQFF; CDR3 DNA: TGTGCCAGCAGTTCCGACGGGTACAATGAGCAGTTCTTC
D gene: NA; CDR3 length: 17; J gene: TRBJ2-1; clone size: NA; V gene: TRBV7-9; CDR3 protein: CASSLSRVVGLSNEQFF; CDR3 DNA: TGTGCCAGCAGCTTAAGTCGGGTAGTGGGACTCTCCAATGAGCAGTTCTTC
D gene: TRBD2; CDR3 length: 16; J gene: TRBJ2-3; clone size: NA; V gene: TRBV5-4; CDR3 protein: CASSLVSGRRGDTQYF; CDR3 DNA: TGTGCCAGCAGCTTGGTTAGCGGGAGGCGAGGAGATACGCAGTATTTT
D gene: NA; CDR3 length: 19; J gene: TRBJ2-7; clone size: NA; V gene: TRBV21-1; CDR3 protein: CASSKPTPAGGPISYEQYF; CDR3 DNA: TGTGCCAGCAGCAAACCTACCCCAGCGGGAGGACCTATCTCCTACGAGCAGTACTTC
D gene: TRBD2; CDR3 length: 15; J gene: TRBJ2-7; clone size: NA; V gene: TRBV7-6; CDR3 protein: CASAAGQGLLYEQYF; CDR3 DNA: TGTGCCAGCGCAGCGGGGCAGGGTCTTCTCTACGAGCAGTACTTC
D gene: NA; CDR3 length: 11; J gene: TRBJ2-3; clone size: once; V gene: TRBV27; CDR3 protein: CAGLCTDTQYF; CDR3 DNA: TGTGCCGGCCTGTGCACAGATACGCAGTATTTT
D gene: TRBD2; CDR3 length: 14; J gene: TRBJ2-1; clone size: NA; V gene: TRBV28; CDR3 protein: CASTRAGGYNEQFF; CDR3 DNA: TGTGCCAGCACAAGAGCGGGAGGGTACAATGAGCAGTTCTTC
D gene: NA; CDR3 length: 14; J gene: TRBJ1-4; clone size: NA; V gene: TRBV9; CDR3 protein: CASSVGQINEKLFF; CDR3 DNA: TGTGCCAGCAGCGTAGGGCAGATCAATGAAAAACTGTTTTTT
D gene: TRBD2; CDR3 length: 15; J gene: TRBJ2-3; clone size: once; V gene: TRBV10-3; CDR3 protein: CAIRPLAGSTDTQYF; CDR3 DNA: TGTGCCATCAGGCCCCTAGCGGGGAGCACAGATACGCAGTATTTT
D gene: TRBD1; CDR3 length: 17; J gene: TRBJ2-2; clone size: NA; V gene: TRBV25-1; CDR3 protein: CASSHLQGAGNTGELFF; CDR3 DNA: TGTGCCAGCAGTCACTTACAGGGGGCTGGGAACACCGGGGAGCTGTTTTTT
D gene: TRBD1; CDR3 length: 14; J gene: TRBJ2-5; clone size: NA; V gene: TRBV27; CDR3 protein: CASSYRQGLETQYF; CDR3 DNA: TGTGCCAGCAGTTATAGACAGGGCTTAGAGACCCAGTACTTC
D gene: TRBD2; CDR3 length: 15; J gene: TRBJ2-7; clone size: NA; V gene: TRBV29-1; CDR3 protein: CSVGPRGDLSVEQYF; CDR3 DNA: TGCAGCGTTGGCCCTCGGGGGGACCTCTCGGTCGAGCAGTACTTC
D gene: TRBD1; CDR3 length: 17; J gene: TRBJ2-1; clone size: once; V gene: TRBV5-4; CDR3 protein: CASRQGQGVVLRREQFF; CDR3 DNA: TGTGCCAGCAGACAAGGACAGGGGGTAGTTCTGAGGCGTGAGCAGTTCTTC
D gene: TRBD1; CDR3 length: 15; J gene: TRBJ2-7; clone size: NA; V gene: TRBV5-1; CDR3 protein: CASSLGGTGPQEQYF; CDR3 DNA: TGCGCCAGCAGCTTGGGTGGGACAGGTCCACAAGAGCAGTACTTC
D gene: TRBD2; CDR3 length: 15; J gene: TRBJ2-7; clone size: few; V gene: TRBV7-3; CDR3 protein: CASSYLPGLNYEQYF; CDR3 DNA: TGTGCCAGCAGCTACCTACCGGGACTAAACTACGAGCAGTACTTC
D gene: NA; CDR3 length: 17; J gene: TRBJ1-1; clone size: NA; V gene: TRBV18; CDR3 protein: CASSPQVSQVMNTEAFF; CDR3 DNA: TGTGCCAGCTCTCCCCAAGTCAGCCAGGTTATGAACACTGAAGCTTTCTTT
D gene: TRBD1; CDR3 length: 14; J gene: TRBJ2-5; clone size: NA; V gene: TRBV18; CDR3 protein: CASSLVQGQETQYF; CDR3 DNA: TGTGCCAGCTCACTAGTACAGGGGCAAGAGACCCAGTACTTC
D gene: NA; CDR3 length: 11; J gene: TRBJ1-1; clone size: NA; V gene: TRBV2; CDR3 protein: CASSGNREAFF; CDR3 DNA: TGTGCCAGCAGTGGTAACAGGGAAGCTTTCTTT
D gene: TRBD1; CDR3 length: 13; J gene: TRBJ1-4; clone size: NA; V gene: TRBV7-2; CDR3 protein: CASSLRQGSWLFF; CDR3 DNA: TGTGCCAGCAGCCTGAGACAGGGCAGTTGGCTGTTTTTT
D gene: NA; CDR3 length: 17; J gene: TRBJ1-5; clone size: NA; V gene: TRBV2; CDR3 protein: CASNLGTTVASNQPQHF; CDR3 DNA: TGTGCCAGCAATCTAGGGACTACGGTCGCAAGCAATCAGCCCCAGCATTTT
D gene: NA; CDR3 length: 15; J gene: TRBJ2-5; clone size: NA; V gene: TRBV5-1; CDR3 protein: CASSLMTGSEETQYF; CDR3 DNA: TGCGCCAGCAGCTTGATGACAGGCAGTGAAGAGACCCAGTACTTC
D gene: NA; CDR3 length: 15; J gene: TRBJ1-5; clone size: NA; V gene: TRBV6-5; CDR3 protein: CASSYTGDSNQPQHF; CDR3 DNA: TGTGCCAGCAGTTACACGGGAGATAGCAATCAGCCCCAGCATTTT
D gene: NA; CDR3 length: 14; J gene: TRBJ2-7; clone size: NA; V gene: TRBV3-1/TRBV3-2; CDR3 protein: CASSVGLAAYEQYF; CDR3 DNA: TGTGCCAGCAGCGTAGGACTTGCAGCCTACGAGCAGTACTTC
D gene: NA; CDR3 length: 14; J gene: TRBJ2-2; clone size: NA; V gene: TRBV5-4; CDR3 protein: CASSGGVNTGELFF; CDR3 DNA: TGTGCCAGCAGCGGTGGAGTGAACACCGGGGAGCTGTTTTTT
D gene: TRBD1; CDR3 length: 17; J gene: TRBJ1-5; clone size: NA; V gene: TRBV7-2; CDR3 protein: CASSLAIDRAVGQPQHF; CDR3 DNA: TGTGCCAGCAGCTTAGCGATCGACAGGGCGGTAGGGCAGCCCCAGCATTTT
D gene: NA; CDR3 length: 13; J gene: TRBJ1-1; clone size: NA; V gene: TRBV7-3; CDR3 protein: CASSLGGQGEAFF; CDR3 DNA: TGTGCCAGCAGCTTGGGCGGTCAGGGTGAAGCTTTCTTT
D gene: NA; CDR3 length: 15; J gene: TRBJ1-5; clone size: once; V gene: TRBV24-1; CDR3 protein: CATREGGHSNQPQHF; CDR3 DNA: TGTGCCACCAGGGAAGGGGGTCATAGCAATCAGCCCCAGCATTTT
D gene: NA; CDR3 length: 18; J gene: TRBJ1-6; clone size: NA; V gene: TRBV7-6; CDR3 protein: CASSLTRGGGGDNSPLHF; CDR3 DNA: TGTGCCAGCAGCTTAACACGGGGGGGTGGAGGTGATAATTCACCCCTCCACTTT
D gene: TRBD2; CDR3 length: 15; J gene: TRBJ2-3; clone size: NA; V gene: TRBV28; CDR3 protein: CASSLRVAGGDTQYF; CDR3 DNA: TGTGCCAGCAGTTTAAGGGTAGCGGGAGGAGATACGCAGTATTTT
D gene: NA; CDR3 length: 16; J gene: TRBJ1-6; clone size: NA; V gene: TRBV27; CDR3 protein: CASSLRWQVYNSPLHF; CDR3 DNA: TGTGCCAGCAGTTTAAGGTGGCAGGTCTATAATTCACCCCTCCACTTT
D gene: NA; CDR3 length: 14; J gene: TRBJ1-4; clone size: NA; V gene: TRBV6-5; CDR3 protein: CASSYHGTNEKLFF; CDR3 DNA: TGTGCCAGCAGTTATCACGGAACTAATGAAAAACTGTTTTTT
D gene: NA; CDR3 length: 14; J gene: TRBJ2-2; clone size: NA; V gene: TRBV6-5; CDR3 protein: CASSSAAGTGELFF; CDR3 DNA: TGTGCCAGCAGTTCGGCCGCGGGCACCGGGGAGCTGTTTTTT
D gene: NA; CDR3 length: 16; J gene: TRBJ1-2; clone size: NA; V gene: TRBV24-1; CDR3 protein: CATSDPTRARDYGYTF; CDR3 DNA: TGTGCCACCAGTGACCCAACCCGCGCGAGGGACTATGGCTACACCTTC
D gene: TRBD2; CDR3 length: 16; J gene: TRBJ2-5; clone size: NA; V gene: TRBV28; CDR3 protein: CASSSAAAGESETQYF; CDR3 DNA: TGTGCCAGCAGTTCTGCCGCAGCGGGAGAGTCCGAGACCCAGTACTTC
D gene: TRBD1; CDR3 length: 15; J gene: TRBJ2-5; clone size: NA; V gene: TRBV25-1; CDR3 protein: CASTGGGQGIGGQYF; CDR3 DNA: TGTGCCAGCACCGGGGGGGGACAGGGGATCGGTGGGCAGTACTTC
D gene: TRBD1; CDR3 length: 15; J gene: TRBJ1-1; clone size: NA; V gene: TRBV4-1; CDR3 protein: CASSQGQGARTEAFF; CDR3 DNA: TGCGCCAGCAGCCAGGGACAGGGGGCGCGAACTGAAGCTTTCTTT
D gene: TRBD2; CDR3 length: 16; J gene: TRBJ2-3; clone size: NA; V gene: TRBV7-9; CDR3 protein: CASSSQLAGGQDTQYF; CDR3 DNA: TGTGCCAGCAGCTCGCAACTAGCGGGAGGGCAGGATACGCAGTATTTT
D gene: TRBD1; CDR3 length: 15; J gene: TRBJ2-1; clone size: NA; V gene: TRBV18; CDR3 protein: CASSPTGVISNEQFF; CDR3 DNA: TGTGCCAGCTCCCCAACAGGGGTTATCAGCAATGAGCAGTTCTTC
D gene: TRBD2; CDR3 length: 15; J gene: TRBJ2-7; clone size: NA; V gene: TRBV7-2; CDR3 protein: CASSLKREALYEQYF; CDR3 DNA: TGTGCCAGCAGCTTAAAGCGGGAGGCCCTCTACGAGCAGTACTTC
D gene: TRBD2; CDR3 length: 14; J gene: TRBJ2-2; clone size: NA; V gene: TRBV7-2; CDR3 protein: CASSLAGDTGELFF; CDR3 DNA: TGTGCCAGCAGCCTAGCGGGAGACACCGGGGAGCTGTTTTTT
D gene: NA; CDR3 length: 15; J gene: TRBJ2-5; clone size: NA; V gene: TRBV9; CDR3 protein: CASSKGDGPRETQYF; CDR3 DNA: TGTGCCAGCAGCAAGGGGGACGGTCCGCGGGAGACCCAGTACTTC
D gene: TRBD1; CDR3 length: 15; J gene: TRBJ2-2; clone size: NA; V gene: TRBV18; CDR3 protein: CASAPWDRVPGELFF; CDR3 DNA: TGTGCCAGCGCACCATGGGACAGGGTCCCAGGGGAGCTGTTTTTT
D gene: TRBD2; CDR3 length: 16; J gene: TRBJ2-1; clone size: NA; V gene: TRBV6-2/TRBV6-3; CDR3 protein: CASSPASGREWDEQFF; CDR3 DNA: TGTGCCAGCAGCCCTGCGAGCGGGAGAGAGTGGGATGAGCAGTTCTTC
D gene: NA; CDR3 length: 19; J gene: TRBJ2-1; clone size: NA; V gene: TRBV21-1; CDR3 protein: CASSRREGWREGWDNEQFF; CDR3 DNA: TGTGCCAGCAGCAGACGGGAGGGGTGGCGGGAGGGTTGGGACAATGAGCAGTTCTTC
D gene: TRBD1; CDR3 length: 15; J gene: TRBJ2-3; clone size: few; V gene: TRBV30; CDR3 protein: CAWITGTGYTDTQYF; CDR3 DNA: TGTGCCTGGATTACCGGGACAGGATACACAGATACGCAGTATTTT
D gene: TRBD1; CDR3 length: 12; J gene: TRBJ1-2; clone size: few; V gene: TRBV6-5; CDR3 protein: CASSPGTAGYTF; CDR3 DNA: TGTGCCAGCAGTCCCGGGACAGCTGGCTACACCTTC
D gene: TRBD1; CDR3 length: 16; J gene: TRBJ1-2; clone size: NA; V gene: TRBV9; CDR3 protein: CASSQTPTGRQYGYTF; CDR3 DNA: TGTGCCAGCAGCCAAACCCCGACAGGGAGGCAGTATGGCTACACCTTC
D gene: NA; CDR3 length: 14; J gene: TRBJ2-5; clone size: NA; V gene: TRBV6-5; CDR3 protein: CASSYSGNQETQYF; CDR3 DNA: TGTGCCAGCAGTTACTCGGGCAACCAAGAGACCCAGTACTTC
D gene: NA; CDR3 length: 16; J gene: TRBJ2-1; clone size: NA; V gene: TRBV6-1; CDR3 protein: CASSDVQRFSYNEQFF; CDR3 DNA: TGTGCCAGCAGTGACGTTCAGCGGTTTTCCTACAATGAGCAGTTCTTC